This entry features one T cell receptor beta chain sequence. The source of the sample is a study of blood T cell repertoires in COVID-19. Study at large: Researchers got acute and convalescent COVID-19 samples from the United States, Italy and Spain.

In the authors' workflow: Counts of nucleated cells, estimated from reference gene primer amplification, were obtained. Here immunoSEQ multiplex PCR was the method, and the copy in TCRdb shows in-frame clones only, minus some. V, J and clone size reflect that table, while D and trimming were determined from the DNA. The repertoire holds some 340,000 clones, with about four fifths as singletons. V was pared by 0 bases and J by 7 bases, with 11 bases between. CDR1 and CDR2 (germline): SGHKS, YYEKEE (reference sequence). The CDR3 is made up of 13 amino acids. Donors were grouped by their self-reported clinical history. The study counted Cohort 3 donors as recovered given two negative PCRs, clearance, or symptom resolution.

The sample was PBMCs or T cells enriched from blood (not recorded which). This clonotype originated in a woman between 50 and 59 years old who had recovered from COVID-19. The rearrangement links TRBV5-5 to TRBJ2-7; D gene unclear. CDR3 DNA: TGTGCCAGCAGCTTGGACTCCTTTTGGGAGCAGTACTTC. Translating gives CASSLDSFWEQYF.